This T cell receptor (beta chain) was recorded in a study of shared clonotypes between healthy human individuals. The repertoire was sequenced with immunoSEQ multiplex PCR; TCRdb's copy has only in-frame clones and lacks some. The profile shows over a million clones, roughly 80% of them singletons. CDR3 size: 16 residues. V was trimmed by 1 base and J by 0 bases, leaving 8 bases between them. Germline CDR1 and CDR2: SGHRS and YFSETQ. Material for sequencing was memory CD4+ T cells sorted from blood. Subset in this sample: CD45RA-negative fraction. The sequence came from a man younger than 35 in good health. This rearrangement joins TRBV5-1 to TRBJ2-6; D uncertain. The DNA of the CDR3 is TGCGCCAGCAGCTTGTACTCGAGCTCTGGGGCCAACGTCCTGACTTTC. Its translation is CASSLYSSSGANVLTF.